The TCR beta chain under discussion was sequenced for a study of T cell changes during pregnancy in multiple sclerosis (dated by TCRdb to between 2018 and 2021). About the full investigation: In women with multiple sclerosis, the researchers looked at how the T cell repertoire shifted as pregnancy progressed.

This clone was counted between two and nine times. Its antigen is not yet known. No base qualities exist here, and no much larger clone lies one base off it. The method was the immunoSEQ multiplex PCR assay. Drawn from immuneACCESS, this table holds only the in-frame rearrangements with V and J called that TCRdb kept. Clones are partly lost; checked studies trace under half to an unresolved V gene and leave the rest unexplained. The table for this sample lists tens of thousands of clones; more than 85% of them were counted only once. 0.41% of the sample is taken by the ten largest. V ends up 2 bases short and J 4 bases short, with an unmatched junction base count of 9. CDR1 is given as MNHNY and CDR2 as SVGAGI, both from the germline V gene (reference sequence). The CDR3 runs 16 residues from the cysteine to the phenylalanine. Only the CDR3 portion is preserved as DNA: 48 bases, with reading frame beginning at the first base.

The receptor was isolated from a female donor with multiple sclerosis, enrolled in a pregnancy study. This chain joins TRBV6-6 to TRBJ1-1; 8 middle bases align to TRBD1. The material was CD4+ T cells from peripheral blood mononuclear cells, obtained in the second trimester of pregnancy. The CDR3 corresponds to CASSYRGQALGTEAFF. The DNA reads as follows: TGTGCCAGCAGTTACCGGGGACAGGCCCTCGGCACTGAAGCTTTCTTT.